A selection of T cell receptor beta chains follows, all from one sample in a study of prognosis after radiotherapy for stage I lung cancer. A single record per CDR3 protein comes from TCRdb applying MiXCR to the multiplex PCR reads. The table records roughly 14,000 distinct CDR3 sequences, 56% of them present only once. Here the sequenced sample was PBMCs, taken before or after stereotactic body radiation therapy (not recorded which). These TCRs come from a donor of 50 years or more with non-small cell lung cancer. Both conserved end residues are part of each CDR3. D genes are given only for firm matches. Clone size is shown for a subset of rows, as once, few, many or a class of expanded clone.

v_call,clone_size,d_call,j_call,cdr3_nt,cdr3_aa
TRBV20-1,medium-sized,NA,TRBJ2-1,TGCAGTGCTAGAGATGAGGTGGACAGAGACTACAATGAGCAGTTCTTC,CSARDEVDRDYNEQFF
TRBV7-8,few,TRBD1,TRBJ2-7,TGTGCCAGCAGCCAGACAGGGGGCAACGACGAGCAGTACTTC,CASSQTGGNDEQYF
TRBV5-1,medium-sized,NA,TRBJ1-2,TGCGCCAGCAGCTTGGGACAGCCTAACTATGGCTACACCTTC,CASSLGQPNYGYTF
TRBV9,NA,TRBD1,TRBJ2-7,TGTGCCAGCAGCCCCGGGACAGGGGTCGCGGACGAGCAGTACTTC,CASSPGTGVADEQYF
TRBV7-6,few,TRBD1,TRBJ2-7,TGTGCCAGCAGCCTCAGACAGGGGGGAATATACGAGCAGTACTTC,CASSLRQGGIYEQYF
TRBV7-9,once,NA,TRBJ2-6,TGTGCCAGCAGCTTTATCGGGAGCCCGGGTGGGTCCAACGTCCTGACTTTC,CASSFIGSPGGSNVLTF
TRBV10-3,many,NA,TRBJ2-2,TGTGCCATCAGTGAGGGCCAGGGGCGGACCACCGGGGAGCTGTTTTTT,CAISEGQGRTTGELFF
TRBV5-1,NA,TRBD1,TRBJ1-1,TGCGCCAGCAGACCAAACAGGGGGTCCTACACTGAAGCTTTCTTT,CASRPNRGSYTEAFF
TRBV19,NA,TRBD1,TRBJ1-6,TGTGCCAGTAGTATAGATGGGACAGGGAATTCACCCCTCCACTTT,CASSIDGTGNSPLHF
TRBV4-1,many,TRBD2,TRBJ2-1,TGCGCCAGCAGCCAAGATGGGACTAGCAACGATGAGCAGTTCTTC,CASSQDGTSNDEQFF
TRBV29-1,NA,TRBD1,TRBJ2-5,TGCAGCGTTGACAGGGGGCAAGAGACCCAGTACTTC,CSVDRGQETQYF
TRBV20-1,NA,NA,TRBJ1-6,TGCAGTGCTAGAGATCTTCGGAGAGCCACCCTCCACTTT,CSARDLRRATLHF
TRBV7-2,NA,TRBD1,TRBJ1-2,TGTGCCAGCAGCTTAGGCAGGACAGGGTTCTATGGCTACACCTTC,CASSLGRTGFYGYTF
TRBV7-2,many,TRBD1,TRBJ1-1,TGTGCCAGCAAAGGTACAGACAGGGCCACTGAAGCTTTCTTT,CASKGTDRATEAFF
TRBV7-9,NA,TRBD1,TRBJ1-2,TGCGCCAGCAGCCAACGGACAGGGGGCTTTTTTGGTGGCTACACCTTC,CASSQRTGGFFGGYTF
TRBV11-2,NA,NA,TRBJ2-5,TGTGCCAGCAGCTTAGATCAAGTAGCCCAAGAGACCCAGTACTTC,CASSLDQVAQETQYF
TRBV13,NA,TRBD2,TRBJ2-1,TGTGCCAGCAGCCTACTAGCGGGAGTCAATGGGCAGTTCTTC,CASSLLAGVNGQFF
TRBV19,medium-sized,NA,TRBJ2-1,TGTGCCAGTAGTATTAGCAGGGTTGAGCAGTTCTTC,CASSISRVEQFF
TRBV7-9,NA,NA,TRBJ2-7,TGTGCCAGCAGCATTAGGACAGGGAGGGACGAGCAGTACTTC,CASSIRTGRDEQYF
TRBV5-4,many,NA,TRBJ2-3,TGTGCCAGCAGCGGTCGGGAGAGCACAGATACGCAGTATTTT,CASSGRESTDTQYF
TRBV4-1,many,NA,TRBJ2-1,TGCGCCAGCAGCCCCCGCACAGGGTCAGGTGAGCAGTTCTTC,CASSPRTGSGEQFF
TRBV11-2,NA,NA,TRBJ2-1,TGTGCCAGCAGCCCCCGGTCCGGTTACAATGAGCAGTTCTTC,CASSPRSGYNEQFF